This T cell receptor beta chain comes out of a study of OX40 agonist ivuxolimab in advanced cancers. General observations from the study: Mean expanded clone counts were higher in CD8+ than CD4+ T cells.

The method was immunoSEQ multiplex PCR; TCRdb's version includes in-frame clones alone and lacks a portion of them. The sample records approximately 35,000 clones, more than 65% being singletons. V was pared by 4 bases and J by 6 bases, with 4 bases between. The CDR3 contains 10 residues. Germline CDR1 MRHNA, CDR2 SNTAGT. In the case of this clone: Antigen: not known.

The chain has TRBV6-4 and TRBJ2-7; no clear D gene. This TCR was recovered from an adult with an advanced solid tumor such as melanoma, head and neck, liver or kidney cancer. Here the sequenced sample was CD4+ or CD8+ T cells sorted from blood, taken in a trial of the OX40 agonist ivuxolimab. The CDR3 nucleotides are TGTGCCAGCAGTGGGGGCGAGCAGTACTTC. This gives the protein CASSGGEQYF.